Below, one T cell receptor (beta chain) is given with its context. TCRdb fed the 5' RACE reads into MiXCR, producing one record per CDR3 protein. This table has about 580,000 distinct CDR3 sequences, less than 20% appearing once. The sample originates from a study of T cells after yellow fever vaccination. The V end lost 3 bases, the J end lost 8 bases, and 5 bases lay between the germline ends. The CDR3 contains 11 residues. CDR1 is SNHLY and CDR2 is FYNNEI in the germline V gene. Material: PBMCs, obtained 5 days after the first yellow fever vaccination. This chain connects TRBV2 to TRBJ2-1; D is unclear. The clonotype was recovered from a man younger than 35 who received the YFV17D yellow fever vaccine. CDR3 loop: CASSEIYEQFF. The CDR3 DNA sequence: TGTGCCAGCAGTGAGATCTATGAGCAGTTCTTC.